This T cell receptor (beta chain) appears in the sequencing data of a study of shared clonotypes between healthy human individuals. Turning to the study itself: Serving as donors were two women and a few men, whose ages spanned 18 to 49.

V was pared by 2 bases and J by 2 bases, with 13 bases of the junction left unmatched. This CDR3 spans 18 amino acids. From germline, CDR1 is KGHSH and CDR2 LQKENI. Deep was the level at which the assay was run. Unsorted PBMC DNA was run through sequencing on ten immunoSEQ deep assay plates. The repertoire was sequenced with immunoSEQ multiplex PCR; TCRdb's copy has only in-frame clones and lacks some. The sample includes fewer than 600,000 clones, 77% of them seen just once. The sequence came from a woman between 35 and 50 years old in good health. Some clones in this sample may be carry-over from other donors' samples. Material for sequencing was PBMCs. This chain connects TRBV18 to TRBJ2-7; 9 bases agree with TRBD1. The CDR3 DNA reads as TGTGCCAGCTCACCATCGATACGACAGGGGGAGACTCCCTACGAGCAGTACTTC. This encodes CASSPSIRQGETPYEQYF.